This T cell receptor (beta chain) stems from a study of Graves' ophthalmopathy and Graves' hyperthyroidism. This clonotype was counted many times. V was pared by 1 base and J by 10 bases, with 11 bases between. Looked up from germline, CDR1 is WNHNN and CDR2 is SYGVQD (reference sequence). The CDR3 length is 14 residues. The authors amplified TCR beta CDR3 regions from RNA transcripts. First-round RT-PCR used HTBI primers; second-round multiplex PCR followed. MiXCR, run by TCRdb on the multiplex PCR reads, gives a single entry per CDR3 protein. Of 300,000 to 450,000 distinct CDR3 sequences in the sample, 17% were seen once.

The sequence derives from an adult woman with stable Graves' hyperthyroidism. Sequenced material: peripheral blood. V gene TRBV10-1 combines with J gene TRBJ1-6; D is uncertain. CDR3 in DNA: TGCGCCAGCAGTGAGTTGGGTTACGGATCACCCCTCCACTTT. It translates to CASSELGYGSPLHF.